The text below deals with one T cell receptor beta chain. The source of the sample is a study of blood T cell repertoires in COVID-19. Study information: Samples of COVID-19 (acute and convalescent) were obtained from the United States, Italy and Spain. Sources were T cells, B-cell-depleted T cells, or PBMCs; the material itself was cDNA or gDNA.

Trimming took 2 bases from V and 2 from J, leaving 19 bases between them. Germline lookup yields CDR1 MDHEN and CDR2 SYDVKM. This CDR3 has 18 residues. TCRdb keeps only in-frame clones here, not all; method: immunoSEQ multiplex PCR. The table has around 62,000 clones, about 94% seen once; the top ten hold approximately 2.9%. The receptor was derived from a man aged 70-80 years with active COVID-19. Sequencing was done on a sample of peripheral blood. This chain connects TRBV28 to TRBJ1-5, with TRBD1 as a possible D gene (6 bases). The CDR3 here is CASSLENPGVDGNQPQHF. Here the CDR3 DNA reads TGTGCCAGCAGTTTAGAGAACCCAGGGGTTGATGGCAATCAGCCCCAGCATTTT.